These 14 T cell receptor beta chains originate from one sample sequenced in a study of T cell changes during pregnancy in multiple sclerosis. Only in-frame clones appear in the TCRdb table, and some are missing; sequencing was by immunoSEQ multiplex PCR. The data show more than 55,000 clones, almost 95% seen once. Material: peripheral blood, obtained in the first trimester of pregnancy. These receptors all come from a female donor with multiple sclerosis, enrolled in a pregnancy study.

The J gene is TRBJ1-6, the V gene TRBV19; 7 nucleotides line up with TRBD1. Germline V gives CDR1 LNHDA, CDR2 SQIVND (reference sequence). This CDR3 contains 13 residues. The junction had 2 bases not matched to a gene; V was cut back by 3 bases and J by 9 bases. The CDR3 reads CASSIDRVSPLHF. DNA of the CDR3: TGTGCCAGTAGTATTGACAGGGTTTCACCCCTCCACTTT.

This clone was found once. The chain links TRBV7-3 to TRBJ2-2; perhaps TRBD2 as D (7 bases). The CDR3 runs to 15 residues. Germline loops: CDR1 SGHTA, CDR2 FQGTGA. The V end lost 3 bases, the J end lost 0 bases, and 8 bases lay between the germline ends. CDR3 DNA: TGTGCCAGCAGCTTCGGGGGGCCGAACACCGGGGAGCTGTTTTTT. Protein product: CASSFGGPNTGELFF.

This clone was found a few times. This rearrangement joins TRBV4-3 to TRBJ2-5; the match to TRBD2 covers 8 bases. The CDR3 is 17 amino acids. The trim removed 0 bases at V and 5 bases at J, leaving 11 bases unmatched. From germline, CDR1 is LGHNA and CDR2 YSLEER. The CDR3 protein is CASSQDFYGGLGETQYF. DNA of the CDR3: TGCGCCAGCAGCCAAGATTTCTATGGGGGACTAGGTGAGACCCAGTACTTC.

Concerning this clone itself: At one boundary the junction diverges from the germline segment, which might be a read error. The genes are TRBV5-1 and TRBJ2-3; 8 bases agree with TRBD2. The CDR3 length is 16 residues. Germline values: CDR1 SGHRS, CDR2 YFSETQ. In DNA form, the CDR3 reads TGCACCAGCAGCTTGACGCTAGCGGGTAGAACAGATACGCAGTATTTT. Amino acids: CTSSLTLAGRTDTQYF.

The chain is built from TRBV9 and TRBJ2-5; tentative D call: TRBD2 (5 bases). The V and J ends lost 1 base and 3 bases respectively, with 10 bases between them. The CDR3 is made up of 14 amino acids. The germline V gene encodes CDR1 SGDLS and CDR2 YYNGEE. CDR3 sequence (DNA): TGTGCCAGCAGCGTATGGGGAGTAGAAGAGACCCAGTACTTC. It is translated as CASSVWGVEETQYF.

This clone was counted a few times. This chain joins TRBV2 and TRBJ1-1, with 7 nucleotides matching TRBD1. V shed 6 bases and J 2 bases; nucleotides not matched to a gene: 6. Germline V lookup: CDR1 SNHLY, CDR2 FYNNEI. This CDR3 region has 14 residues. The CDR3 sequence is CASRAGTANTEAFF. The CDR3 DNA reads as TGTGCCAGCAGAGCCGGGACAGCTAACACTGAAGCTTTCTTT.

This CDR3 is CASSIRGTSADQPQHF. The CDR3 bases are TGTGCCAGCAGTATCCGGGGGACCTCAGCGGATCAGCCCCAGCATTTT. The chain combines TRBV6-6 with TRBJ1-5; D possibly corresponds to TRBD1 (5 bases). V was cut by 5 bases and J by 5 bases, with 19 bases left in between. Germline V CDR1 and CDR2: MNHNY, SVGAGI (reference sequence). The CDR3 runs to 16 residues.

The J gene is TRBJ1-5, the V gene TRBV19, with unresolved D. The CDR3 length is 14 residues. Germline V lookup: CDR1 LNHDA, CDR2 SQIVND (reference sequence). The V gene lost 7 bases and the J gene lost 3 bases, with 13 bases spanning the gap. The DNA of the CDR3 is TGTGCCAGTACCTCCGAGAGATACAATCAGCCCCAGCATTTT. It encodes CASTSERYNQPQHF.

The chain has TRBV25-1 and TRBJ2-1, with 7 nucleotides matching TRBD2. V lost 3 bases to trimming and J lost 1 base; unmatched junction nucleotides: 3. Germline lookup yields CDR1 MGHDK and CDR2 SYGVNS. The CDR3 loop spans 15 amino acids. The CDR3 region has the DNA TGTGCCAGCAGTGAGAGCGGGAATTCCTACAATGAGCAGTTCTTC. Protein sequence: CASSESGNSYNEQFF.

The rearrangement uses TRBV2 and TRBJ2-3; 12 bases agree with TRBD1. This CDR3 has 15 residues. Germline V gene sequence: CDR1 SNHLY, CDR2 FYNNEI. With 7 bases clipped from V and 6 bases from J, the junction kept 8 bases outside the gene matches. Here the CDR3 reads CASTTGTGGLDTQYF. The CDR3 nucleotides read TGTGCCAGCACTACGGGGACAGGGGGCCTGGATACGCAGTATTTT.

The J gene is TRBJ2-5, the V gene TRBV29-1; a possible D gene is TRBD2 (5 bases). Germline V CDR1 and CDR2: SQVTM, ANQGSEA. The CDR3 covers 12 residues. The V end was cut by 6 bases, the J end by 5 bases, with 13 bases between. DNA for the CDR3: TGCAGCGTCGGGGTGGCTTTGGAGACCCAGTACTTC. This encodes CSVGVALETQYF. Supplemented by reference TRBV29-1 and TRBJ2-5, the full variable domain reads SAVISQKPSRDICQRGTSLTIQCQVDSQVTMMFWYRQQPGQSLTLIATANQGSEATYESGFVIDKFPISRPNLTFSTLTVSNMSPEDSSIYLCSVGVALETQYFGPGTRLLVL.

This chain links TRBV27 with TRBJ1-3; a weak D match, TRBD1 (6 bases). V gave up 0 bases and J gave up 4 bases, with 13 bases separating them. Germline V gene sequence: CDR1 MNHEY, CDR2 SMNVEV (reference sequence). The CDR3 covers 16 residues. The CDR3 DNA follows: TGTGCCAGCAGTTTATCTGGGGCAGGGGTGGGAAACACCATATATTTT. Its protein product is CASSLSGAGVGNTIYF.

The chain carries TRBV6-6 and TRBJ1-1; TRBD1 aligns across 7 bases. The CDR3 runs to 11 residues. The V gene's germline CDR1 is MNHNY and CDR2 SVGAGI (reference sequence). The V gene end was trimmed by 10 bases and the J gene end by 9 bases; junction bases not matched to a gene: 8. The CDR3 bases are TGTGCCACCGGGACGGACAGGCAAGCTTTCTTT. It yields the protein CATGTDRQAFF.

This clone showed up just a few times. The chain combines TRBV7-2 with TRBJ2-1; D perhaps matches TRBD1 (5 bases). CDR3 size: 12 residues. Germline V gene data show CDR1 as SGHTA and CDR2 as FQGNSA. V was cut by 1 base and J by 9 bases, with 7 bases left in between. CDR3 protein: CASSLVQGEQFF. The CDR3 region has the DNA TGTGCCAGCAGCTTAGTTCAGGGTGAGCAGTTCTTC.